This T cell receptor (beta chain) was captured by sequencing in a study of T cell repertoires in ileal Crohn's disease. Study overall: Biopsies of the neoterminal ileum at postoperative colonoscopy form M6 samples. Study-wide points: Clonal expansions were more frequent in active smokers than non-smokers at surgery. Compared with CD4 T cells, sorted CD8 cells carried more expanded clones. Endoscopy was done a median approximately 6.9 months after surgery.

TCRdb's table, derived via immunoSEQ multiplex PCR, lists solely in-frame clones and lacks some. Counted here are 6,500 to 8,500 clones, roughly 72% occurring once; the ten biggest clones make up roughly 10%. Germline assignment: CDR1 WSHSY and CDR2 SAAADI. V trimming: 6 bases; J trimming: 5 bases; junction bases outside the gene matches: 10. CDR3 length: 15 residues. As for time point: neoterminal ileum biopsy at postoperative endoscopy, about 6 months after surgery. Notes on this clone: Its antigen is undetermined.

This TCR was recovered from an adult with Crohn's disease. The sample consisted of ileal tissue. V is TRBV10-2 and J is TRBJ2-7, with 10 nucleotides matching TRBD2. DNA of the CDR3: TGCGCCAGCAGCACTCAGGGACTAGCGAGGAACGAGCAGTACTTC. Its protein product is CASSTQGLARNEQYF.